A selection of T cell receptor beta chains follows, all from one sample in a study of cytomegalovirus exposure and HLA in healthy donors. The data were produced by immunoSEQ multiplex PCR, yet TCRdb's version contains in-frame clones alone and is incomplete. Altogether 100,000 to 150,000 clones are present, around three fifths being singletons, with the ten largest covering about 8%. Sequences were obtained from PBMCs. All receptors come from a woman aged 35 to 49 in good health and CMV-seropositive. CDR3s include the opening cysteine and the closing phenylalanine or tryptophan. D genes are given only for firm matches. Clone size, where shown, is once, few, many, or a class for clones that have expanded.

j_call clone_size d_call v_call cdr3_aa cdr3_nt
TRBJ1-1 - - TRBV7-9 CASSAQQGNAEAFF TGTGCCAGCAGCGCCCAACAGGGTAACGCTGAAGCTTTCTTT
TRBJ2-7 - - TRBV6-1 CASSGPRWEQYF TGTGCCAGCAGTGGTCCTCGGTGGGAGCAGTACTTC
TRBJ1-4 many - TRBV5-1 CASSSTGYNEKLFF TGCGCCAGCAGCTCGACAGGTTATAATGAAAAACTGTTTTTT
TRBJ2-5 - - TRBV5-1 CASSLNDLQETQYF TGCGCCAGCAGCTTGAATGACTTGCAAGAGACCCAGTACTTC
TRBJ2-1 - - TRBV19 CASTNISGVFF TGTGCCAGTACCAATATCTCCGGAGTTTTCTTC
TRBJ2-5 - TRBD1 TRBV15 CATSRVGQGPEETQYF TGTGCCACCAGCAGAGTTGGACAGGGACCGGAGGAGACCCAGTACTTC
TRBJ2-7 - TRBD1 TRBV15 CATSRGQGTPYEQYF TGTGCCACCAGCAGAGGACAGGGTACGCCCTACGAGCAGTACTTC
TRBJ1-1 - - TRBV6-1 CASSNSSPGNTEAFF TGTGCCAGCAGCAACTCTTCACCGGGAAACACTGAAGCTTTCTTT
TRBJ2-7 few TRBD1 TRBV5-8 CASSLRQGGLYEQYF TGTGCCAGCAGCTTGCGACAGGGGGGACTCTACGAGCAGTACTTC
TRBJ2-5 - TRBD1 TRBV19 CASSKGQGETQYF TGTGCCAGTAGTAAGGGACAGGGGGAGACCCAGTACTTC
TRBJ1-1 - TRBD1 TRBV27 CASSLSGQGGDEAFF TGTGCCAGCAGTTTATCGGGACAGGGAGGAGATGAAGCTTTCTTT
TRBJ2-2 - - TRBV11-2 CASSFRQDYTGELFF TGTGCCAGCAGCTTCCGACAGGATTACACCGGGGAGCTGTTTTTT
TRBJ2-1 - TRBD2 TRBV19 CASSTGTSGSDEQFF TGTGCCAGTAGTACCGGGACTAGCGGGAGCGATGAGCAGTTCTTC
TRBJ2-5 once TRBD1 TRBV5-1 CASSSGTASGETQYF TGCGCCAGCAGCTCCGGGACAGCCTCGGGAGAGACCCAGTACTTC
TRBJ2-7 - TRBD2 TRBV13 CASRPGTSETYEQYF TGTGCCAGCAGACCCGGGACTAGCGAAACCTACGAGCAGTACTTC
TRBJ1-1 once - TRBV19 CASSMPQEMNTEAFF TGTGCCAGTAGTATGCCACAGGAGATGAACACTGAAGCTTTCTTT
TRBJ1-4 - - TRBV25-1 CASSLQGWGEKLFF TGTGCCAGCAGTCTCCAGGGGTGGGGGGAAAAACTGTTTTTT
TRBJ1-6 few - TRBV11-2 CASSTSGSPLHF TGTGCCAGCAGCACCTCAGGTTCACCCCTCCACTTT
TRBJ2-3 - TRBD1 TRBV29-1 CSATQGDGGTDTQYF TGCAGCGCCACCCAGGGGGACGGTGGGACAGATACGCAGTATTTT
TRBJ1-1 - - TRBV5-1 CASSLARGRTEAFF TGCGCCAGCAGCTTGGCCAGGGGTCGCACTGAAGCTTTCTTT
TRBJ2-7 - TRBD1 TRBV18 CASSPRTGLSYEQYF TGTGCCAGCTCACCCAGGACAGGGCTATCCTACGAGCAGTACTTC
TRBJ1-2 once - TRBV5-1 CASRPQGPGGYTF TGCGCCAGCAGACCCCAGGGGCCGGGAGGCTACACCTTC
TRBJ1-2 - - TRBV25-1 CASQGPNYGYTF TGTGCCAGCCAGGGCCCTAACTATGGCTACACCTTC
TRBJ2-7 - - TRBV20-1 CSASRRREQYF TGCAGTGCTAGTCGGCGGCGTGAGCAGTACTTC
TRBJ2-1 - TRBD2 TRBV15 CATSRVVAGDEQFF TGTGCCACCAGCAGAGTGGTAGCGGGAGATGAGCAGTTCTTC
TRBJ2-1 - - TRBV27 CASSLSQDGSLYEQFF TGTGCCAGCAGTTTATCACAGGACGGGAGCCTGTATGAGCAGTTCTTC
TRBJ1-5 - TRBD1 TRBV18 CASSPPGQFNQPQHF TGTGCCAGCTCACCCCCGGGACAGTTCAATCAGCCCCAGCATTTT
TRBJ2-7 - TRBD1 TRBV19 CASSEQGQGTYEQYF TGTGCCAGTAGTGAGCAGGGACAGGGCACCTACGAGCAGTACTTC
TRBJ1-1 - - TRBV7-9 CSSSLELNTEAFF TGTTCCAGCAGCTTAGAGCTGAACACTGAAGCTTTCTTT
TRBJ2-7 few - TRBV20-1 CSARDSRKQYF TGCAGTGCTAGAGATTCCAGAAAGCAGTACTTC
TRBJ2-1 once - TRBV11-2 CASSLSAATGNEQFF TGTGCCAGCAGCTTAAGCGCAGCGACGGGCAATGAGCAGTTCTTC
TRBJ1-3 once - TRBV18 CASSPKGTTGNTIYF TGTGCCAGCTCACCGAAGGGGACAACTGGAAACACCATATATTTT
TRBJ2-7 - - TRBV7-3 CASSLYNRPYEQYF TGTGCCAGCAGCTTATATAACAGGCCCTACGAGCAGTACTTC
TRBJ2-7 - - TRBV10-1 CASSDGSPGYEQYF TGCGCCAGCAGTGATGGGAGTCCGGGCTACGAGCAGTACTTC
TRBJ2-5 - TRBD1 TRBV9 CASSGGQPQETQYF TGTGCCAGCAGCGGGGGACAGCCCCAAGAGACCCAGTACTTC
TRBJ1-5 few TRBD1 TRBV6-1 CAREDRGVSNQPQHF TGTGCCAGAGAGGACAGGGGAGTTAGCAATCAGCCCCAGCATTTT
TRBJ2-3 few TRBD2 TRBV10-1 CASSASGRGSTDTQYF TGCGCCAGCAGTGCTAGCGGGAGGGGGAGCACAGATACGCAGTATTTT
TRBJ2-5 - TRBD2 TRBV4-2 CASSQEASGRGETQYF TGTGCCAGCAGCCAAGAAGCTAGCGGGAGAGGAGAGACCCAGTACTTC
TRBJ1-5 few TRBD1 TRBV10-2 CASSQQGVGQPQHF TGCGCCAGTTCCCAACAGGGGGTAGGACAGCCCCAGCATTTT
TRBJ1-2 few - TRBV28 CASSSPGSGYGYTF TGTGCCAGCAGCTCTCCCGGTTCGGGCTATGGCTACACCTTC
TRBJ1-6 - TRBD1 TRBV28 CASSWRDRGRLYF TGTGCCAGCAGTTGGCGGGACAGGGGGCGGTTATACTTT
TRBJ2-1 once - TRBV28 CASSHPEGGYEQFF TGTGCCAGCAGCCATCCGGAGGGCGGGTATGAGCAGTTCTTC
TRBJ2-5 - TRBD2 TRBV2 CASMLAGRQETQYF TGTGCCAGCATGCTAGCGGGGCGCCAAGAGACCCAGTACTTC
TRBJ2-7 - - TRBV7-2 CASSEVGGIEQYF TGTGCCAGCAGCGAGGTTGGGGGGATCGAGCAGTACTTC
TRBJ2-7 few - TRBV6-6 CASIARGDSYEQYF TGTGCCAGCATCGCCAGGGGAGATTCCTACGAGCAGTACTTC
TRBJ2-1 - TRBD2 TRBV7-9 CASTLTTSGSNEQFF TGTGCCAGCACCCTAACGACTAGCGGGAGCAATGAGCAGTTCTTC
TRBJ2-7 - - TRBV5-1 CASSQGSSYEQYF TGCGCCAGTAGTCAAGGGAGCTCCTACGAGCAGTACTTC
TRBJ2-1 - TRBD1 TRBV11-3 CASSFTGGDRNEQFF TGTGCCAGCAGTTTCACAGGGGGCGATAGGAATGAGCAGTTCTTC
TRBJ2-5 few TRBD1 TRBV5-1 CASSLFGTGQETQYF TGCGCCAGCAGCTTGTTTGGGACAGGGCAAGAGACCCAGTACTTC
TRBJ2-1 - TRBD2 TRBV2 CASRRGTSGGGEQFF TGTGCCAGCCGCAGAGGGACTAGCGGGGGGGGTGAGCAGTTCTTC
TRBJ1-1 once - TRBV27 CASSRDNMNTEAFF TGTGCCAGCAGTCGGGACAACATGAACACTGAAGCTTTCTTT
TRBJ2-1 - TRBD2 TRBV7-6 CASSLVGLAANEQFF TGTGCCAGCAGCTTAGTGGGACTAGCGGCTAATGAGCAGTTCTTC
TRBJ1-1 - - TRBV27 CASSFGGYTEAFF TGTGCCAGCAGTTTCGGGGGTTACACTGAAGCTTTCTTT
TRBJ1-3 - - TRBV2 CASSSAGNVGNTIYF TGTGCCAGCAGTTCGGCAGGGAACGTTGGAAACACCATATATTTT
TRBJ2-7 - TRBD1 TRBV6-1 CASSSGQGSYEQYF TGTGCCAGCAGTTCCGGACAGGGGTCCTACGAGCAGTACTTC
TRBJ2-5 - TRBD2 TRBV7-2 CASSPPRAGWETQYF TGTGCCAGCAGCCCCCCCCGAGCGGGATGGGAGACCCAGTACTTC
TRBJ2-7 - TRBD2 TRBV27 CASSLTSGRAYEQYF TGTGCCAGCAGTCTGACTAGCGGGAGGGCGTACGAGCAGTACTTC
TRBJ2-2 - - TRBV11-3 CASSLQGQGTGELFF TGTGCCAGCAGCTTGCAGGGTCAAGGCACCGGGGAGCTGTTTTTT